Presented here are 30 T cell receptor beta chains from one specimen sequenced in a study of regulatory T cells in long-lasting Graves disease. TCR beta libraries were built with iRepertoire HTBI primers and Arm-PCR of CDR3 regions. Each CDR3 protein is one row after TCRdb ran MiXCR on the multiplex PCR reads. The sample shows around 400,000 distinct CDR3 sequences, 20% to 30% of them seen only once. Time point here: persistent/refractory GD, antithyroid drugs over 5 years with positive TRAb. Following extraction of RNA from PBMCs, that RNA was used to make the TCR library. This specimen consisted of peripheral blood mononuclear cells (PBMCs), obtained when the disease was refractory, from a patient treated with antithyroid drugs. These TCRs come from a female donor with Graves disease.

The chain joins TRBV30 to TRBJ1-2; 7 bases line up with TRBD1. V was pared by 0 bases and J by 2 bases, with 9 bases of the junction left unmatched. In germline, CDR1 is GTSNPN, CDR2 SVGIG (reference sequence). There are 16 residues in the CDR3. The CDR3 sequence is CAWSVHPPDRNYGYTF. The CDR3 nucleotides are TGTGCCTGGAGTGTACACCCCCCGGACAGGAACTATGGCTACACCTTC.

A few counts support this clonotype. This chain joins TRBV30 and TRBJ1-1, with a tentative D call TRBD1 (5 bases). Trimming pared 5 bases from V and 1 base from J, leaving 17 bases between. The CDR3 is 15 amino acids. Germline lookup yields CDR1 GTSNPN and CDR2 SVGIG (reference sequence). CDR3 sequence: CAWGLQGDPNTEAFF. The CDR3 bases are TGTGCCTGGGGTCTCCAGGGTGACCCGAACACTGAAGCTTTCTTT.

This clonotype was observed many times. The V and J genes are TRBV29-1 and TRBJ2-5; D not certain. With 5 bases removed from V and 5 bases from J, the gap between germline ends came to 12 bases. The CDR3 sequence is 12 residues long. Germline CDR1 and CDR2: SQVTM and ANQGSEA. CDR3 DNA: TGCAGCGTTCTACGGTTAGGGGAGACCCAGTACTTC. It is translated as CSVLRLGETQYF.

This clonotype turned up a few times. The J gene is TRBJ1-5, the V gene TRBV19; a weak D match, TRBD1 (6 bases). Germline CDR1 reads LNHDA; CDR2 reads SQIVND (reference sequence). V shed 4 bases and J shed 2 bases, with 15 bases lying between them. The CDR3 sequence is 16 residues long. The CDR3 DNA reads TGTGCCAGTAGTAAAAGACAGACAGGCGGCAATCAGCCCCAGCATTTT. As protein: CASSKRQTGGNQPQHF. The entire variable domain, with the rest obtained from reference TRBV19 and TRBJ1-5, is as follows: DGGITQSPKYLFRKEGQNVTLSCEQNLNHDAMYWYRQDPGQGLRLIYYSQIVNDFQKGDIAEGYSVSREKKESFPLTVTSAQKNPTAFYLCASSKRQTGGNQPQHFGDGTRLSIL.

To note about this clonotype: Being one base from a much bigger clone, this may be a read error. The chain employs TRBV12-5 and TRBJ2-1; 8 bases agree with TRBD1. CDR3 size: 16 residues. The trim removed 2 bases at V and 10 bases at J, leaving 13 bases unmatched. Germline lookup yields CDR1 LGHNT and CDR2 FRNRAP. In DNA form, the CDR3 reads TGTGCTAGTGGTTTGTATCCAGGACAGGGAGGAAACGAGCAGTTCTTC. Residues: CASGLYPGQGGNEQFF.

This clonotype has just a few counts. The chain carries TRBV5-1 and TRBJ2-7, with TRBD2 matching over 9 bases. There are 16 residues in the CDR3. In germline, CDR1 is SGHRS, CDR2 YFSETQ. V lost 0 bases to trimming and J lost 5 bases; unmatched junction nucleotides: 9. For the CDR3, the DNA is TGCGCCAGCAGCTTGGCCGTCGGACTAGCGAGCAACGAGCAGTACTTC. Protein product: CASSLAVGLASNEQYF.

The V call is TRBV15, the J call TRBJ2-1; TRBD2 matches at 15 bases. Germline CDR1 is LNHNV and CDR2 is YYDKDF (reference sequence). J gave up 5 bases and V 3 bases, and 5 bases lay outside the gene matches. The CDR3 totals 17 residues. In nucleotides, the CDR3 is TGTGCCACCAGCAGTGGACTAGCGGGAGGGCCAAACAATGAGCAGTTCTTC. This translates into CATSSGLAGGPNNEQFF. The entire variable domain, with the rest obtained from reference TRBV15 and TRBJ2-1, is as follows: DAMVIQNPRYQVTQFGKPVTLSCSQTLNHNVMYWYQQKSSQAPKLLFHYYDKDFNNEADTPDNFQSRRPNTSFCFLDIRSPGLGDTAMYLCATSSGLAGGPNNEQFFGPGTRLTVL.

This clonotype was counted many times. J is TRBJ2-5 and V is TRBV20-1; possibly TRBD1 for D (5 bases). The CDR3 is 15 residues long. Germline CDR1 is DFQATT and CDR2 is SNEGSKA (reference sequence). Trimming cost V 3 bases and J 2 bases, with 16 bases left between them. CDR3 sequence reads: CSASPPQARQETQYF. CDR3 DNA sequence: TGCAGTGCTAGCCCCCCACAGGCTAGGCAAGAGACCCAGTACTTC.

In this sample, this clonotype turned up many times. The rearrangement links TRBV6-5 to TRBJ1-1, with no clear D. The CDR3 is 14 amino acids. Germline values: CDR1 MNHEY, CDR2 SVGAGI. The ends were cut back, 0 bases at V and 2 bases at J, with 7 bases in the middle. This CDR3 reads CASSYSKSNTEAFF. The CDR3 coding sequence is TGTGCCAGCAGTTACTCGAAGAGCAACACTGAAGCTTTCTTT.

The V call is TRBV5-1, the J call TRBJ2-7; 11 nucleotides line up with TRBD2. J lost 4 bases, V lost 4 bases, and 7 bases had no gene match. Germline values: CDR1 SGHRS, CDR2 YFSETQ. The CDR3 runs to 15 residues. The CDR3 region has the DNA TGCGCCAGCAGCCACACTAGCGGGAGTTTTTACGAGCAGTACTTC. Translating it yields CASSHTSGSFYEQYF.

The chain uses TRBV7-2 and TRBJ2-7, with unresolved D. The CDR3 sequence is 13 residues long. Germline V gene sequence: CDR1 SGHTA, CDR2 FQGNSA. V was shortened by 6 bases and J by 2 bases, with 11 bases between the two germline ends. The CDR3 sequence is CASSPLRPYEQYF. The CDR3 DNA reads as TGTGCCAGCAGTCCTCTTCGGCCCTACGAGCAGTACTTC.

To note about this clonotype: Compared with germline, one end of the junction differs, possibly owing to a read error. The chain recombines TRBV5-1 with TRBJ2-7, with 12 bases that match TRBD1. Germline V gene data show CDR1 as SGHRS and CDR2 as YFSETQ. The CDR3 extends over 16 amino acids. The CDR3 nucleotides are TGCGCCAGCACCTTGGTGGGGGACAGGGGGCCGTGGGAGCAGTACTTC. As protein: CASTLVGDRGPWEQYF.

The chain employs TRBV20-1 and TRBJ2-7; TRBD2 matches 9 bases. With 3 bases clipped from V and 3 bases from J, the junction kept 3 bases outside the gene matches. CDR1 and CDR2 (germline): DFQATT, SNEGSKA (reference sequence). This CDR3 is built from 13 residues. CDR3 sequence (DNA): TGCAGTGCTAGTAGCGGGAGCCTCTACGAGCAGTACTTC. Residues: CSASSGSLYEQYF.

CDR3 nucleotides: TGTGCCAGTAGTATAGTTAGGGCGGGAGGAGAAGAGACCCAGTACTTC. The encoded protein is CASSIVRAGGEETQYF. This rearrangement joins TRBV19 to TRBJ2-5; 8 nucleotides agree with TRBD2. With 1 base clipped from V and 3 bases from J, the junction kept 7 bases outside the gene matches. The CDR3 runs to 16 residues. The germline CDR1 and CDR2 sequences are LNHDA and SQIVND (reference sequence).

This clonotype occurred many times. This sequence joins TRBV27 and TRBJ2-7; 8 bases are a match to TRBD2. This CDR3 has 15 residues. Germline-derived CDR1 and CDR2 are MNHEY and SMNVEV (reference sequence). V lost 6 bases and J lost 0; bases outside the gene matches: 7. The CDR3 region has the DNA TGTGCCAGCAGAAACGGGAGGGAAATCTCCTACGAGCAGTACTTC. Protein sequence: CASRNGREISYEQYF.

The rearrangement uses TRBV4-3 and TRBJ2-2; D uncertain. Germline V gene lookup returns CDR1 LGHNA and CDR2 YSLEER. Trimming shortened V by 2 bases and J by 6 bases, and 7 bases separated the two germline ends. CDR3 length: 13 amino acids. This chain's CDR3 is CASSQFASGELFF. The CDR3, as DNA: TGCGCCAGCAGCCAATTTGCGTCCGGGGAGCTGTTTTTT.

This clonotype was seen repeatedly, ten times or more. The rearrangement links TRBV11-3 to TRBJ2-4; D is perhaps TRBD1 or TRBD2 (6 bases each). The CDR3 runs 15 residues. The germline gives CDR1 SGHNT, CDR2 YENEEA. With 4 bases removed from V and 1 base from J, the gap between germline ends came to 11 bases. CDR3 amino acids: CASSSGGSAKNIQYF. For the CDR3, the DNA is TGTGCCAGCAGCTCCGGGGGCTCGGCCAAAAACATTCAGTACTTC.

This clonotype was observed at least ten times. The rearrangement joins TRBV2 to TRBJ2-1, with 11 nucleotides matching TRBD2. V trimming: 7 bases; J trimming: 6 bases; junction bases outside the gene matches: 8. CDR3 length: 15 residues. Germline V lookup: CDR1 SNHLY, CDR2 FYNNEI. CDR3 DNA: TGTGCCAGCACCCGACTAGCGGGAATTTCCAATGAGCAGTTCTTC. Protein: CASTRLAGISNEQFF. Filled out from reference TRBV2 and TRBJ2-1, the complete variable domain reads EPEVTQTPSHQVTQMGQEVILRCVPISNHLYFYWYRQILGQKVEFLVSFYNNEISEKSEIFDDQFSVERPDGSNFTLKIRSTKLEDSAMYFCASTRLAGISNEQFFGPGTRLTVL.

The chain has TRBV28 and TRBJ2-7; D may be TRBD1 (5 bases). Germline values: CDR1 MDHEN, CDR2 SYDVKM. Between the trimmed V and J ends, which lost 5 bases and 3 bases, there was a span of 14 bases. This CDR3 is built from 14 residues. Written as DNA, the CDR3 is TGTGCCAGCAGTCAGACGGACACCTTCTACGAGCAGTACTTC. Encoded protein: CASSQTDTFYEQYF.

This clonotype has just a few counts. This chain links TRBV30 with TRBJ2-7, with TRBD1 matching over 10 bases. Germline CDR1 is GTSNPN and CDR2 is SVGIG (reference sequence). This CDR3 comprises 14 residues. V trimming: 2 bases; J trimming: 3 bases; junction bases outside the gene matches: 4. The CDR3, as DNA: TGTGCCTGGAGTCCTGGGACAGGGGTCTACGAGCAGTACTTC. Its translation: CAWSPGTGVYEQYF.

The rearrangement joins TRBV11-2 to TRBJ2-2, with D perhaps TRBD1 or TRBD2 (5 bases each). V shed 0 bases and J shed 2 bases, with 16 bases lying between them. The germline V gene has CDR1 SGHAT and CDR2 FQNNGV. The CDR3 has 18 residues. The CDR3 region has the DNA TGTGCCAGCAGCTTAGATGAACTTGGGACGGCTAACACCGGGGAGCTGTTTTTT. Protein sequence: CASSLDELGTANTGELFF.

This clonotype was seen repeatedly, ten times or more. V and J are TRBV2 and TRBJ1-1, with 7 bases matching TRBD1. The CDR3 has 17 residues. Trimming took 4 bases from V and 1 from J; bases not matched to a gene: 12. The germline V gene has CDR1 SNHLY and CDR2 FYNNEI. CDR3 sequence reads: CASSVRVLAGGNTEAFF. In DNA form, the CDR3 reads TGTGCCAGCAGTGTACGGGTTTTGGCAGGGGGGAACACTGAAGCTTTCTTT.

The CDR3 spells CSAMTGGAYEQYF. CDR3 nucleotide sequence: TGCAGTGCCATGACAGGGGGCGCATACGAGCAGTACTTC. The rearrangement joins TRBV20-1 to TRBJ2-7; TRBD1 agrees at 10 bases. The trim removed 6 bases at V and 4 bases at J, leaving 6 bases unmatched. This CDR3 is built from 13 residues. The germline V gene encodes CDR1 DFQATT and CDR2 SNEGSKA (reference sequence).

Many counts were recorded for this clonotype. The rearrangement links TRBV28 to TRBJ1-1; 9 bases fit TRBD1. From germline, CDR1 is MDHEN and CDR2 SYDVKM. The J segment lost 6 bases and the V segment lost 5 bases, leaving 10 bases of the junction unmatched. The CDR3 has 15 amino acids. The DNA of the CDR3 is TGTGCCAGCAGTGCCCGACAGGGGGGTTGGTCTGAAGCTTTCTTT. It encodes CASSARQGGWSEAFF.

The chain employs TRBV3-1 and TRBJ2-2; TRBD2 matches 8 bases. Germline CDR1 reads LGHDT; CDR2 reads YNNKEL (reference sequence). This CDR3 is 18 amino acids long. With 3 bases clipped from V and 7 bases from J, the junction kept 16 bases outside the gene matches. The CDR3 DNA reads TGTGCCAGCAGCCAGCTACCCCCTCGAGCGGGAGCCAGCGGGGAGCTGTTTTTT. Translation: CASSQLPPRAGASGELFF.

This clonotype appeared a few times. V and J are TRBV7-2 and TRBJ2-3, with D tentatively TRBD2 (6 bases). This CDR3 has 15 residues. Germline V CDR1 and CDR2: SGHTA, FQGNSA. Trimming took off 5 bases at V and 0 bases at J, with 12 bases between the two ends. CDR3 coding DNA: TGTGCCAGCAGCGTGTGGCGGGATAGCACAGATACGCAGTATTTT. This codes for CASSVWRDSTDTQYF.

The chain has TRBV5-1 and TRBJ2-2; perhaps TRBD1 as D (6 bases). Trimming shortened V by 2 bases and J by 0 bases, and 11 bases separated the two germline ends. CDR1 is SGHRS, CDR2 YFSETQ, per germline. This CDR3 has 16 amino acids. This chain's CDR3 is CASSLWGHSNTGELFF. The CDR3 nucleotides read TGCGCCAGCAGCTTATGGGGACATTCGAACACCGGGGAGCTGTTTTTT.

Many counts were recorded for this clonotype. The chain has TRBV7-2 and TRBJ2-5; TRBD1 might be the D (6 bases). This CDR3 is 14 amino acids long. The germline gives CDR1 SGHTA, CDR2 FQGNSA. V shed 5 bases and J shed 7 bases, with 17 bases lying between them. The CDR3 region is CASSLGAGRVTQYF. The CDR3 coding sequence is TGTGCCAGCAGCCTGGGGGCTGGAAGGGTGACCCAGTACTTC.

This clonotype has at least ten counts. This chain links TRBV7-2 with TRBJ2-7; D gene uncertain. The germline gives CDR1 SGHTA, CDR2 FQGNSA. V lost 5 bases and J lost 4, with 12 bases in between. The CDR3 runs to 13 residues. The CDR3 region has the DNA TGTGCCAGCAGCGTTGGGTCCTCATACGAGCAGTACTTC. Its protein is CASSVGSSYEQYF.

V usage is TRBV6-1 and J usage is TRBJ1-5; 10 positions agree with TRBD1. After removal of 5 bases from V and 0 bases from J, the junction contained 7 bases not matched to a gene. The CDR3 length is 17 residues. Germline V gives CDR1 MNHNS, CDR2 SASEGT. The CDR3 DNA sequence: TGTGCCAGCAGTACCTGGACAGGGGGTCGTAGCAATCAGCCCCAGCATTTT. It is translated as CASSTWTGGRSNQPQHF.